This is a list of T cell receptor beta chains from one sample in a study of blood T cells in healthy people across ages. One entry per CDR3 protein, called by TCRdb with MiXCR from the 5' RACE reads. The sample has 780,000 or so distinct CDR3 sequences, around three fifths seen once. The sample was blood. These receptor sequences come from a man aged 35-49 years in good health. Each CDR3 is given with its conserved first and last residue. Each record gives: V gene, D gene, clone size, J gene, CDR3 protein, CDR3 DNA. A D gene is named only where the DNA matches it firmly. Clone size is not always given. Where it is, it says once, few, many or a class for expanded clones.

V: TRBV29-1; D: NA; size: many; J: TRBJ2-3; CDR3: CSVGGNADTQYF; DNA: TGCAGCGTTGGGGGAAACGCAGATACGCAGTATTTT
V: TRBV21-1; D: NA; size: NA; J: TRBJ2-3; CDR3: CASARSTDTQYF; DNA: TGTGCCAGCGCAAGAAGCACAGATACGCAGTATTTT
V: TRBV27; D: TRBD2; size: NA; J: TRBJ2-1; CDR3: CASNSLTSGTYNEQFF; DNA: TGTGCCAGCAACTCGCTCACTAGCGGAACCTACAATGAGCAGTTCTTC
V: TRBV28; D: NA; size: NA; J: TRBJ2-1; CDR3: CASTSVGDSRGNEQFF; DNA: TGTGCCAGCACCTCGGTAGGGGACTCCCGGGGCAATGAGCAGTTCTTC
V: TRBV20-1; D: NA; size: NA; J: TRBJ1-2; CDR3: CSAQGAAYGYTF; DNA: TGCAGTGCTCAAGGCGCTGCCTATGGCTACACCTTC
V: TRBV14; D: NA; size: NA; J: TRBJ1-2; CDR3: CASSQVGNNRPNYGYTF; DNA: TGTGCCAGCAGCCAAGTAGGGAATAACAGGCCTAACTATGGCTACACCTTC
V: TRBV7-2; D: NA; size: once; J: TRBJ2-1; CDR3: CASSSPRPYGSYYNEQFF; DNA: TGTGCCAGCAGCTCACCGAGACCGTACGGGTCCTACTACAATGAGCAGTTCTTC
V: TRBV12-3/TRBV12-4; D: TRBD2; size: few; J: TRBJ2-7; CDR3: CASSLTSGSSRYEQYF; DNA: TGTGCCAGCAGTTTAACTAGCGGGAGTTCTAGGTACGAGCAGTACTTC
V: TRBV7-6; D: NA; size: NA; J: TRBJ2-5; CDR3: CASSLEGGLGALQETQYF; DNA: TGTGCCAGCAGCTTAGAAGGCGGGCTTGGGGCCCTCCAAGAGACCCAGTACTTC
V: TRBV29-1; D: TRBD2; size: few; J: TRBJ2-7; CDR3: CSVVRLAGHEQYF; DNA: TGCAGCGTTGTAAGACTAGCGGGACACGAGCAGTACTTC
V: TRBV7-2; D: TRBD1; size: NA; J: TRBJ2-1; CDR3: CASSPQGASPGEQFF; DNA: TGTGCCAGCAGCCCTCAGGGGGCGTCTCCAGGTGAGCAGTTCTTC
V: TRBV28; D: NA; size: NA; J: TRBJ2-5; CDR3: CASSPIGSGTSETQYF; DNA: TGTGCCAGCAGCCCGATAGGTTCTGGTACGTCAGAGACCCAGTACTTC
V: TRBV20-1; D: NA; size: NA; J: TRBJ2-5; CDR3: CSAGVAAETQYF; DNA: TGCAGTGCTGGGGTTGCGGCAGAGACCCAGTACTTC
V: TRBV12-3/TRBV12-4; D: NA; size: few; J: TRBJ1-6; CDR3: CASSSRGNSPLHF; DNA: TGCGCCAGCAGTTCCCGGGGGAATTCACCCCTCCACTTT
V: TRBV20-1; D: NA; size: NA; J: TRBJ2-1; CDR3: CSASYIGSSYNEQFF; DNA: TGCAGTGCTAGTTACATCGGGAGCTCCTACAATGAGCAGTTCTTC
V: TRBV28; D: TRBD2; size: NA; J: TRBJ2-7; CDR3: CASSPQRELHEQYF; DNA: TGTGCCAGCAGTCCCCAGCGGGAGCTTCACGAGCAGTACTTC
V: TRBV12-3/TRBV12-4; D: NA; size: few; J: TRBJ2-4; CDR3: CASSLTIQMRAKNIQYF; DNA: TGTGCCAGCAGTTTAACGATTCAAATGAGAGCCAAAAACATTCAGTACTTC
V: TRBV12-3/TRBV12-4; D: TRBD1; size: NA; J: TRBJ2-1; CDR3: CASKNRDRGINEQFF; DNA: TGTGCCAGCAAAAACCGGGACAGGGGTATCAATGAGCAGTTCTTC
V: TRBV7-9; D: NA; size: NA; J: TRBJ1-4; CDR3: CASSSARGKNEKLFF; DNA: TGTGCCAGCAGCTCCGCCCGGGGAAAAAATGAAAAACTGTTTTTT
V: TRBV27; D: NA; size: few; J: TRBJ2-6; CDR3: CASSQVAGANVLTF; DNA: TGTGCCAGCAGTCAAGTAGCTGGGGCCAACGTCCTGACTTTC
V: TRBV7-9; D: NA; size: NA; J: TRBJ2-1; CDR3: CASSGSGTYNEQFF; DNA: TGTGCCAGCAGTGGTAGCGGAACCTACAATGAGCAGTTCTTC
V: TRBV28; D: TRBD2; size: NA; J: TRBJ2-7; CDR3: CASSFGRAPYNEQYF; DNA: TGTGCCAGCAGTTTTGGGAGGGCCCCATACAATGAGCAGTACTTC
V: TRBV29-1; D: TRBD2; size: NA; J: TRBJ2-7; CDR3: CSVGGTRKSYEQYF; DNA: TGCAGCGTGGGGGGGACTAGAAAGTCCTACGAGCAGTACTTC